These 8 T cell receptor beta chains were all obtained from the same sample, sequenced in a study of shared clonotypes between healthy human individuals. Here immunoSEQ multiplex PCR was the method, and the copy in TCRdb shows in-frame clones only, minus some. In the table there are about 1.1 million clones, 70% to 85% of which are singletons. The sequencing input was memory CD4+ T cells from PBMCs. Documented subset: CD45RA-negative fraction. These receptor sequences come from a man between 18 and 35 years old in good health. Some clones in this sample may be carry-over from other donors' samples.

This clone appeared a single time. CDR3 in DNA: TGTGCCAGCAGTGAAGGGGGTGGGGCTCCCAATCAGCCCCAGCATTTT. Translating it yields CASSEGGGAPNQPQHF. The genes are TRBV2 and TRBJ1-5, with D maybe TRBD1 (5 bases). V lost 1 base and J lost 3, with 13 bases in between. From germline, CDR1 is SNHLY and CDR2 FYNNEI. This CDR3 region has 16 residues. The complete variable domain, with remaining parts taken from reference TRBV2 and TRBJ1-5, reads EPEVTQTPSHQVTQMGQEVILRCVPISNHLYFYWYRQILGQKVEFLVSFYNNEISEKSEIFDDQFSVERPDGSNFTLKIRSTKLEDSAMYFCASSEGGGAPNQPQHFGDGTRLSIL.

CDR3 loop: CASSELGRAGEQYF. The CDR3 DNA reads TGTGCCAGCAGTGAACTGGGACGGGCGGGCGAGCAGTACTTC. The chain has TRBV6-1 and TRBJ2-7, with D possibly being TRBD1 or TRBD2 (5 bases each). The germline CDR1 and CDR2 sequences are MNHNS and SASEGT. The CDR3 consists of 14 residues. V shed 2 bases and J shed 6 bases, with 14 bases lying between them.

The chain recombines TRBV15 with TRBJ1-5; 8 bases are a match to TRBD1. The length of the CDR3 is 18 residues. CDR1 is LNHNV and CDR2 is YYDKDF in the germline V gene (reference sequence). Unmatched junction bases numbered 13, after V lost 0 bases and J lost 6 bases. The CDR3 nucleotides read TGTGCCACCAGCAGAGATCTGGGGGGCAGGGGGCATGCTCAGCCCCAGCATTTT. Translation: CATSRDLGGRGHAQPQHF. Supplemented by reference TRBV15 and TRBJ1-5, the full variable domain reads DAMVIQNPRYQVTQFGKPVTLSCSQTLNHNVMYWYQQKSSQAPKLLFHYYDKDFNNEADTPDNFQSRRPNTSFCFLDIRSPGLGDTAMYLCATSRDLGGRGHAQPQHFGDGTRLSIL.

This chain links TRBV30 with TRBJ2-7; 8 bases are a match to TRBD2. CDR1 is GTSNPN, CDR2 SVGIG, per germline (reference sequence). CDR3 length: 12 amino acids. Trimming cost V 2 bases and J 6 bases; bases outside gene matches: 3. The CDR3 protein is CAWSYGRGEQYF. The CDR3 coding sequence is TGTGCCTGGAGTTACGGGAGGGGCGAGCAGTACTTC.

A single count supports this clone. The chain joins TRBV11-2 to TRBJ2-1; 9 bases fit TRBD2. There are 16 residues in the CDR3. Germline V gene sequence: CDR1 SGHAT, CDR2 FQNNGV. V lost 4 bases, J lost 2 bases, and 6 bases stayed unmatched. CDR3 amino acids: CASSSVAGAPYNEQFF. The CDR3, as DNA: TGTGCCAGCAGCTCCGTAGCGGGAGCCCCCTACAATGAGCAGTTCTTC.

The CDR3 DNA is TGTGCCAGCAGCTCTAGCGAAAGGGGGGAGACCCAGTACTTC. Translating it yields CASSSSERGETQYF. This rearrangement joins TRBV11-1 to TRBJ2-5; the D gene could be TRBD1 or TRBD2 (6 bases each). This CDR3 comprises 14 residues. CDR1 is SGHAT and CDR2 is FQDESV in the germline V gene (reference sequence). V was pared by 4 bases and J by 5 bases, with 14 bases between.

This chain's CDR3 is CASRRTSSEQYF. The CDR3 nucleotides are TGTGCCAGCAGGAGGACTAGCTCCGAGCAGTACTTC. The V call is TRBV28, the J call TRBJ2-7, with 8 bases matching TRBD2. The CDR3 consists of 12 residues. Germline values: CDR1 MDHEN, CDR2 SYDVKM. J gave up 6 bases and V 6 bases, and 4 bases lay outside the gene matches.

The chain employs TRBV5-1 and TRBJ2-3, with D possibly TRBD1 on 5 matching bases. CDR3 size: 16 residues. CDR1 and CDR2 from the germline V gene are SGHRS and YFSETQ. V gave up 0 bases and J gave up 0 bases, with 11 bases separating them. The DNA for the CDR3 is TGCGCCAGCAGCTTGGGGGCAGGGATAAGCACAGATACGCAGTATTTT. Translation gives CASSLGAGISTDTQYF.